This is a list of T cell receptor beta chains from one sample in a study of blood T cell repertoires in COVID-19. The data were produced by immunoSEQ multiplex PCR, yet TCRdb's version contains in-frame clones alone and is incomplete. The profile shows about 320,000 clones, around 86% of them singletons. The sample was peripheral blood. The receptors shown here come from a woman aged 50 to 60 with acute or convalescent COVID-19. CDR3s include the opening cysteine and the closing phenylalanine or tryptophan. The D gene is left open where the match is weak. Expanded clones get a size class; other rows say once, few or many, or leave the size out.

CDR3 protein,CDR3 DNA,V gene,clone size,D gene,J gene
CASSTGGTYEQYF,TGTGCCAGCAGTACAGGGGGGACCTACGAGCAGTACTTC,TRBV28,NA,TRBD1,TRBJ2-7
CASSPTHSSYSNQPQHF,TGTGCCAGCAGTCCCACCCACAGTTCGTATAGCAATCAGCCCCAGCATTTT,TRBV28,NA,NA,TRBJ1-5
CASSQVRGLSPYEQYF,TGTGCCAGCAGCCAGGTCAGGGGGCTTTCACCCTACGAGCAGTACTTC,TRBV7-3,NA,TRBD1,TRBJ2-7
CASSRGRESGNTEAFF,TGTGCCAGCAGCCGGGGTCGGGAATCCGGGAACACTGAAGCTTTCTTT,TRBV5-4,NA,NA,TRBJ1-1
CASGAGLSTDTQYF,TGCGCCAGCGGCGCGGGACTCAGCACAGATACGCAGTATTTT,TRBV5-1,NA,NA,TRBJ2-3
CASSLTGGAFDTQYF,TGTGCCAGCAGCTTGACAGGGGGCGCGTTTGATACGCAGTATTTT,TRBV7-2,NA,TRBD1,TRBJ2-3
CASSFRGVAFF,TGTGCCAGCAGTTTTAGGGGTGTGGCTTTCTTT,TRBV12-3/TRBV12-4,NA,NA,TRBJ1-1
CASSLRGQGYNEQYF,TGTGCCAGCAGCCTTAGGGGACAGGGTTACAACGAGCAGTACTTC,TRBV7-2,NA,TRBD1,TRBJ2-7
CASSEGEKLFF,TGTGCCAGCAGCGAGGGTGAAAAACTGTTTTTT,TRBV2,once,NA,TRBJ1-4
CASSRGSGRSYEQYF,TGTGCCAGCAGCCGTGGAAGCGGGAGATCCTACGAGCAGTACTTC,TRBV7-8,NA,TRBD2,TRBJ2-7
CASSPDRADIYF,TGTGCCAGCAGTCCGGACAGGGCCGACATATATTTT,TRBV2,NA,TRBD1,TRBJ1-3
CASGGANEQFF,TGTGCCAGCGGCGGTGCCAATGAGCAGTTCTTC,TRBV28,once,NA,TRBJ2-1
CASSPRRGWETQYF,TGTGCCAGCAGCCCTCGGCGGGGATGGGAGACCCAGTACTTC,TRBV14,NA,NA,TRBJ2-5
CASSATGSNEQFF,TGTGCCAGCAGCGCGACAGGGTCCAATGAGCAGTTCTTC,TRBV12-3/TRBV12-4,NA,TRBD1,TRBJ2-1
CASSEKSNEKLFF,TGTGCCAGTTCAGAAAAATCTAATGAAAAACTGTTTTTT,TRBV28,NA,NA,TRBJ1-4
CASSVSPSPRESNTEAFF,TGTGCCAGCAGCGTATCCCCCTCCCCGAGGGAATCGAACACTGAAGCTTTCTTT,TRBV9,NA,NA,TRBJ1-1
CASSLNRVTGNEQFF,TGTGCCAGCAGCTTAAACAGGGTCACGGGCAATGAGCAGTTCTTC,TRBV7-2,NA,NA,TRBJ2-1
CASSLAVQETQYF,TGCGCCAGCAGCTTGGCCGTTCAAGAGACCCAGTACTTC,TRBV5-1,NA,NA,TRBJ2-5
CASSSPDRGDYGYTF,TGTGCCAGCAGTTCTCCCGACAGGGGCGACTATGGCTACACCTTC,TRBV27,once,TRBD1,TRBJ1-2
CASSPRDSRYNEQFF,TGTGCCAGCAGTCCCCGGGACAGTCGTTACAATGAGCAGTTCTTC,TRBV6-2/TRBV6-3,NA,TRBD1,TRBJ2-1
CASSPPRGIEETQYF,TGTGCCAGCTCACCACCGCGCGGGATAGAAGAGACCCAGTACTTC,TRBV18,NA,NA,TRBJ2-5
CASSLGAGGYSTDTQYF,TGTGCCAGCAGCTTAGGGGCGGGGGGCTACAGCACAGATACGCAGTATTTT,TRBV7-2,NA,TRBD2,TRBJ2-3
CAISDLGQGGSEQYF,TGTGCCATCAGTGATTTGGGACAGGGGGGCTCCGAGCAGTACTTC,TRBV10-3,NA,TRBD1,TRBJ2-7
CASSLAGGGPPGNTIYF,TGTGCCAGCAGCTTAGCCGGTGGAGGGCCACCTGGAAACACCATATATTTT,TRBV7-2,NA,NA,TRBJ1-3
CASSPDRDGAFF,TGTGCCAGCAGCCCGGACAGGGATGGAGCTTTCTTT,TRBV11-1,NA,TRBD1,TRBJ1-1
CASSKEGAMNTEAFF,TGTGCCAGCAGCAAAGAAGGGGCCATGAACACTGAAGCTTTCTTT,TRBV9,NA,NA,TRBJ1-1
CASSSMTGSIRNNEQFF,TGTGCCAGCAGTTCAATGACAGGGTCGATACGAAACAATGAGCAGTTCTTC,TRBV28,NA,TRBD1,TRBJ2-1
CASSYSFGTAPYEQYF,TGTGCCAGCAGTTACTCGTTTGGGACAGCTCCCTACGAGCAGTACTTC,TRBV6-5,few,TRBD1,TRBJ2-7
CASSFEPGQQETQYF,TGCGCCAGCAGCTTCGAGCCGGGACAGCAAGAGACCCAGTACTTC,TRBV5-1,once,TRBD1,TRBJ2-5
CASSSPGLAGEEQYF,TGCGCCAGCAGCTCCCCGGGGCTAGCGGGAGAAGAGCAGTACTTC,TRBV5-1,NA,TRBD2,TRBJ2-7
CASSSLSTSFSEQYF,TGTGCCAGCAGCTCCCTCTCGACTAGCTTTAGCGAGCAGTACTTC,TRBV7-3,NA,TRBD2,TRBJ2-7
CASTSDGEVGEKLFF,TGTGCCAGCACCTCAGATGGCGAGGTTGGGGAAAAACTGTTTTTT,TRBV2,NA,NA,TRBJ1-4
CSAIAYYEQYF,TGCAGTGCTATTGCCTACTACGAGCAGTACTTC,TRBV20-1,NA,NA,TRBJ2-7
CASSYNGKANEQFF,TGTGCCAGCAGTTACAACGGGAAGGCGAATGAGCAGTTCTTC,TRBV6-5,NA,NA,TRBJ2-1
CASRYTGFYGYTF,TGTGCCAGCAGATATACAGGGTTTTATGGCTACACCTTC,TRBV5-6,NA,NA,TRBJ1-2